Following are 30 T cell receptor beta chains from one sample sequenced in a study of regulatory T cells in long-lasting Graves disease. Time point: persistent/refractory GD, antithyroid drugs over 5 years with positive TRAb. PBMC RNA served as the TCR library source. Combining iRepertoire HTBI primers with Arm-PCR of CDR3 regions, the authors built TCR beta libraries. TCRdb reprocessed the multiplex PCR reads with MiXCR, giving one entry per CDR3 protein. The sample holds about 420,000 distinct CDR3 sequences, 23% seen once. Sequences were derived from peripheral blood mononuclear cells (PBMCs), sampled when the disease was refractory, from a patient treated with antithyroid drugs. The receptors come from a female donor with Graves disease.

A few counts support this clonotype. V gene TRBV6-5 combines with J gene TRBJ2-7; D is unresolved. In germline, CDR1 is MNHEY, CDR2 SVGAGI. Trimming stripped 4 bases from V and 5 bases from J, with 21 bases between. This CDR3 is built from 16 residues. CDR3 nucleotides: TGTGCCAGCAGTTCAAATTCACCGGACCTTACCCACGAGCAGTACTTC. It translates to CASSSNSPDLTHEQYF.

Here the CDR3 DNA reads TGTGCCATCAGCGGACAGGGATTTATCTGCGAGCAGTACTTC. Translated, it gives CAISGQGFICEQYF. The chain carries TRBV10-3 and TRBJ2-7; TRBD1 agrees at 8 bases. The V and J ends lost 6 bases and 6 bases, in that order; junction bases with no gene match: 10. CDR1 ENHRY and CDR2 SYGVKD come from the germline V gene. This CDR3 is built from 14 residues.

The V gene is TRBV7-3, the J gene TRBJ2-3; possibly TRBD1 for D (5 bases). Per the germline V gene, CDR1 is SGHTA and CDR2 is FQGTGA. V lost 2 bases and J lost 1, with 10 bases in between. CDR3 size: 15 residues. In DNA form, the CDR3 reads TGTGCCAGCAGCTTAGGCCCCAGGGGCACAGATACGCAGTATTTT. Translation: CASSLGPRGTDTQYF.

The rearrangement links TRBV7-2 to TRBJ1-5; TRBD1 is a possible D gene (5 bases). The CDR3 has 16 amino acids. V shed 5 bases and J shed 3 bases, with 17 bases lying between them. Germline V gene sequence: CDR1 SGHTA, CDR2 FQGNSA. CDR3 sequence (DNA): TGTGCCAGCAGCCCGGGGGTCCGAGGGACCAATCAGCCCCAGCATTTT. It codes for CASSPGVRGTNQPQHF.

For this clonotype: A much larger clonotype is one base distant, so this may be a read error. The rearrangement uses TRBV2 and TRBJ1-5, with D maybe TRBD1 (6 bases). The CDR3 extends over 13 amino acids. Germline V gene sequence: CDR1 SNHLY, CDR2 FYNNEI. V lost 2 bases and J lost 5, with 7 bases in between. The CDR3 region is CASSESGDQPQHF. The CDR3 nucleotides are TGTGCCAGCAGTGAATCAGGGGATCAGCCCCAGCATTTT. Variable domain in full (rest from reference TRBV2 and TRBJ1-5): EPEVTQTPSHQVTQMGQEVILRCVPISNHLYFYWYRQILGQKVEFLVSFYNNEISEKSEIFDDQFSVERPDGSNFTLKIRSTKLEDSAMYFCASSESGDQPQHFGDGTRLSIL.

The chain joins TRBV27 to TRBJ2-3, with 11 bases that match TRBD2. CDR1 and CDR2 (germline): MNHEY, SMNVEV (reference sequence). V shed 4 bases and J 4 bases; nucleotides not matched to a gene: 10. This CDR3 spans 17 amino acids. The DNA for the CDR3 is TGTGCCAGCAGTTCCATTATACTAGCGGGAGTGGCAGATACGCAGTATTTT. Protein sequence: CASSSIILAGVADTQYF.

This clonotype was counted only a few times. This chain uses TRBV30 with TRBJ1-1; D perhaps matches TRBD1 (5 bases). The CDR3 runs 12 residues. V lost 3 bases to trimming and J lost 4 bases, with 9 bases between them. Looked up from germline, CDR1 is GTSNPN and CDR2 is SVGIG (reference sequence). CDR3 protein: CAWRWGGTEAFF. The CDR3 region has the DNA TGTGCCTGGAGGTGGGGGGGCACTGAAGCTTTCTTT.

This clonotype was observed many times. The CDR3 nucleotides read TGTGCCAGCAGTGATGAGGGACATACCTACACCTTC. The encoded protein is CASSDEGHTYTF. The chain combines TRBV2 with TRBJ1-2; a possible D gene is TRBD1 (6 bases). The CDR3 has 12 amino acids. Germline V gives CDR1 SNHLY, CDR2 FYNNEI. V was pared by 3 bases and J by 10 bases, with 12 bases between.

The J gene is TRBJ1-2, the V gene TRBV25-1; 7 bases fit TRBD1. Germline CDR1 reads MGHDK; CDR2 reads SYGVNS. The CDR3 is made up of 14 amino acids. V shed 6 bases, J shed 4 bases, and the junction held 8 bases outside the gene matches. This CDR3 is CASSGVRGFYGYTF. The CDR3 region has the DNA TGTGCCAGCAGCGGGGTCAGGGGGTTCTATGGCTACACCTTC.

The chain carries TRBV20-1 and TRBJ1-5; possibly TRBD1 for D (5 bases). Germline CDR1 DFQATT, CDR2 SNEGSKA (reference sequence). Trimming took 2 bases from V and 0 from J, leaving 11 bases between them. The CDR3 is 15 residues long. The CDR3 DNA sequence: TGCAGTGCTAGACCAACAGGTTATAGCAATCAGCCCCAGCATTTT. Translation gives CSARPTGYSNQPQHF.

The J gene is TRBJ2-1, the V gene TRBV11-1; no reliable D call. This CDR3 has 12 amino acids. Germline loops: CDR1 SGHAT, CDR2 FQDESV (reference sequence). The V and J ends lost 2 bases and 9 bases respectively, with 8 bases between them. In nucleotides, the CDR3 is TGTGCCAGCAGCTTAAGGCTTGGTGAGCAGTTCTTC. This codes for CASSLRLGEQFF.

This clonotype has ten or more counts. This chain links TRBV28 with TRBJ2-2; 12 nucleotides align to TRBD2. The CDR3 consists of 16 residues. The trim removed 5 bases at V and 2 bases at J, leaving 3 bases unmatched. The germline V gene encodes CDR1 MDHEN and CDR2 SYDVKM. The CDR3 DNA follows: TGTGCCAGCAGTCCTAGCGGGAGGGCTAACACCGGGGAGCTGTTTTTT. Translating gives CASSPSGRANTGELFF.

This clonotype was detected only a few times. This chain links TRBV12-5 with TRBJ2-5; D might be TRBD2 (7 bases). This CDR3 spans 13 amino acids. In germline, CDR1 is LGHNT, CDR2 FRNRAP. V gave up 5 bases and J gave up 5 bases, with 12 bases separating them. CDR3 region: CASGKGGEETQYF. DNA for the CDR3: TGTGCTAGTGGTAAAGGGGGGGAGGAGACCCAGTACTTC.

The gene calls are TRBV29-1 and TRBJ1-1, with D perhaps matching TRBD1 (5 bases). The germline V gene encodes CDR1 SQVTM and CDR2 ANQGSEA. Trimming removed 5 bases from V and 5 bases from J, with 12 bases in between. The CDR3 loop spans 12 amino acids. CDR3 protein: CSVYPGGTEAFF. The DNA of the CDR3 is TGCAGCGTTTATCCGGGGGGGACTGAAGCTTTCTTT.

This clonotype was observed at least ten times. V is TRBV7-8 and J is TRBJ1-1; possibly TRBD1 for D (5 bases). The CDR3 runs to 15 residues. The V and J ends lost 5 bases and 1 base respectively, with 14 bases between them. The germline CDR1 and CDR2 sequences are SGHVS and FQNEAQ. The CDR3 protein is CASSMTTVRNTEAFF. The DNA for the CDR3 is TGTGCCAGCAGCATGACGACAGTTAGGAACACTGAAGCTTTCTTT.

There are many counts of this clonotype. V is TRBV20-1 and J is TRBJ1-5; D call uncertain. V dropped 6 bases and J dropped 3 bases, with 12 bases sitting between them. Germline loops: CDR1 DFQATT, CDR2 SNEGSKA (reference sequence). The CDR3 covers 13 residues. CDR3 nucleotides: TGCAGTGCGGAAGGTGGCGCCAATCAGCCCCAGCATTTT. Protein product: CSAEGGANQPQHF.

The CDR3 DNA is TGTGCCAGTATACAGACAGGGGAGCGCCAGCCCCAGCATTTT. This codes for CASIQTGERQPQHF. The chain uses TRBV19 and TRBJ1-5, with 8 bases fitting TRBD1. This CDR3 region has 14 residues. Trimming cost V 7 bases and J 7 bases; bases outside gene matches: 9. The V gene's germline CDR1 is LNHDA and CDR2 SQIVND (reference sequence).

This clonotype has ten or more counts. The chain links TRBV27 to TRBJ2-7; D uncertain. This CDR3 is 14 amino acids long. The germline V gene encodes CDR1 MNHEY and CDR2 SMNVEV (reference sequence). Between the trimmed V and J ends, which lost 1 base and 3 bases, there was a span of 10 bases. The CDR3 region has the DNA TGTGCCAGCAGTTTATTAGGACGAAACTACGAGCAGTACTTC. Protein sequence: CASSLLGRNYEQYF.

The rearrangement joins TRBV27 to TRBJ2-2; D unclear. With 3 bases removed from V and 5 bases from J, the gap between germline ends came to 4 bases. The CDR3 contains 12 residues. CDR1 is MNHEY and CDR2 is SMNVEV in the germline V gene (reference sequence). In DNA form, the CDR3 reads TGTGCCAGCAGTTTTTATACCGGGGAGCTGTTTTTT. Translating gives CASSFYTGELFF.

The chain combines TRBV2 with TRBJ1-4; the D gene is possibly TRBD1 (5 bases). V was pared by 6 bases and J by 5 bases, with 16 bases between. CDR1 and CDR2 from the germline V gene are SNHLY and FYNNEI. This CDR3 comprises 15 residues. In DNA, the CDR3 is TGTGCCAGCAGCCTAATACGGGACGGCAATGAAAAACTGTTTTTT. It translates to CASSLIRDGNEKLFF.

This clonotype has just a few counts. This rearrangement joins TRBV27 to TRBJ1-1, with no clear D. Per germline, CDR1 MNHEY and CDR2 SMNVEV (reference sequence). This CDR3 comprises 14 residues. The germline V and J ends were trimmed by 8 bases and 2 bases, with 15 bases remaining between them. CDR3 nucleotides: TGTGCCAGCTCAAGATCCGGAAGTAACACTGAAGCTTTCTTT. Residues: CASSRSGSNTEAFF.

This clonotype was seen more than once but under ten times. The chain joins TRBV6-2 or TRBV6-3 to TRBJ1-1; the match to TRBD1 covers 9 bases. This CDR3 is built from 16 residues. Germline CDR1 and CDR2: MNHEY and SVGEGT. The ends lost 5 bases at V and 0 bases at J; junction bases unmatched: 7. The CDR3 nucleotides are TGTGCCAGCAGTGACGGGACAGGGTTTATGAACACTGAAGCTTTCTTT. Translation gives CASSDGTGFMNTEAFF.

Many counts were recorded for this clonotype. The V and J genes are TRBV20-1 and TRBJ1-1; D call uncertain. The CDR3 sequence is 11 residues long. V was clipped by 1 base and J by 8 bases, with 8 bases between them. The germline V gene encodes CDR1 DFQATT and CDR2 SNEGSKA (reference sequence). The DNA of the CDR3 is TGCAGTGCTAGAGCAACTACCGAAGCTTTCTTT. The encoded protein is CSARATTEAFF.

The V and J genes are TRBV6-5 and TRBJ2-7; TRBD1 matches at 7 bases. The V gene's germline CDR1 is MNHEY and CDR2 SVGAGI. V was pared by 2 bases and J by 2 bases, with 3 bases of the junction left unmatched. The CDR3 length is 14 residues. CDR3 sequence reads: CASSYSQGAYEQYF. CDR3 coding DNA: TGTGCCAGCAGTTACAGTCAGGGGGCCTACGAGCAGTACTTC.

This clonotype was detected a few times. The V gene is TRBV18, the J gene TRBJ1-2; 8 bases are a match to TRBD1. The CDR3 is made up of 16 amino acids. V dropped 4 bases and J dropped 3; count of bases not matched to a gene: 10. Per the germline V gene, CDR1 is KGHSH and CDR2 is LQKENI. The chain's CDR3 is CASSRGRTGQHYGYTF. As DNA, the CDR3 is TGTGCCAGCTCACGAGGGCGGACAGGGCAACACTATGGCTACACCTTC.

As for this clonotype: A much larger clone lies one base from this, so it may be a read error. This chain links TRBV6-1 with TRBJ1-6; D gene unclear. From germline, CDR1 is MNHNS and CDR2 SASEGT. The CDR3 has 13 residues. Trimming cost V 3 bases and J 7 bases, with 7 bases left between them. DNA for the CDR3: TGTGCCAGCAGTGAGTCCCTCAATTCACCCCTCCACTTT. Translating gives CASSESLNSPLHF.

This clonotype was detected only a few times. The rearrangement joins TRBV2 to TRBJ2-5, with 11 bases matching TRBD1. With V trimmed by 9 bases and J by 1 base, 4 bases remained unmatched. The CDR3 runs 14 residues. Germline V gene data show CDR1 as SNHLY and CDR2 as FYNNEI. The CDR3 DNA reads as TGTGCCAGGGGCGGGACAGGGGGCCAAGAGACCCAGTACTTC. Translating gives CARGGTGGQETQYF.

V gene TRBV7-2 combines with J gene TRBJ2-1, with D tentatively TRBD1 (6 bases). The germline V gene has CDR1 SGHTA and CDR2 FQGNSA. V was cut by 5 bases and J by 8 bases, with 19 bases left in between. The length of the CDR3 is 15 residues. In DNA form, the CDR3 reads TGTGCCAGCAGCAACACAGGGCCCCGGGGATATGAGCAGTTCTTC. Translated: CASSNTGPRGYEQFF.

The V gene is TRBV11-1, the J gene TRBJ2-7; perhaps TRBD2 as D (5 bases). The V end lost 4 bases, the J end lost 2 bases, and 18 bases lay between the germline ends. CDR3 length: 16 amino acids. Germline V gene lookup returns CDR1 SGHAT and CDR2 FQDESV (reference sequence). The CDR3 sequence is CASSSDGSGSAYEQYF. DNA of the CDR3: TGTGCCAGCAGCTCTGACGGATCGGGGTCGGCCTACGAGCAGTACTTC.

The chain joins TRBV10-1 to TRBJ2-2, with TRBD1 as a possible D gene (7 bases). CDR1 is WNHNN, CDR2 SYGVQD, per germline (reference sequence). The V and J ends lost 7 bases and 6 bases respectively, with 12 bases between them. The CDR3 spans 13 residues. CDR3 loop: CASTGGGAGELFF. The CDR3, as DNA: TGCGCCAGCACAGGGGGAGGAGCCGGGGAGCTGTTTTTT.